Presented here are 6 T cell receptor beta chains from one specimen sequenced in a study of blood T cell repertoires in COVID-19. Sequencing used immunoSEQ multiplex PCR; TCRdb keeps in-frame clones, though not all of them. The sample shows around 270,000 clones, less than 90% of them seen only once. Sequencing was carried out using peripheral blood. All receptors come from a man between 60 and 75 years old with acute or convalescent COVID-19.

The chain links TRBV6-2 or TRBV6-3 to TRBJ1-3; D ambiguous. Germline values: CDR1 MNHEY, CDR2 SVGEGT. V was clipped by 4 bases and J by 0 bases, with 7 bases between them. This CDR3 spans 14 amino acids. CDR3 amino acids: CASSWGVSGNTIYF. In nucleotides, the CDR3 is TGTGCCAGCAGTTGGGGAGTCTCTGGAAACACCATATATTTT.

The chain couples TRBV7-9 to TRBJ2-7, with D perhaps matching TRBD1 (7 bases). Germline assignment: CDR1 SEHNR and CDR2 FQNEAQ (reference sequence). The V gene lost 1 base and the J gene lost 3 bases, with 13 bases spanning the gap. This CDR3 region has 15 residues. The DNA of the CDR3 is TGTGCCAGCAGCTTAGAAGGCGGGACAGTCTACGAGCAGTACTTC. It yields the protein CASSLEGGTVYEQYF.

This chain links TRBV19 with TRBJ1-1, with 9 bases identical to TRBD1. The J segment lost 4 bases and the V segment lost 4 bases, leaving 10 bases of the junction unmatched. Germline CDR1 is LNHDA and CDR2 is SQIVND (reference sequence). CDR3 length equals 16 residues. CDR3 in DNA: TGTGCCAGTAGTACCACCGGGACAGGGTCCCGCACTGAAGCTTTCTTT. Protein sequence: CASSTTGTGSRTEAFF. Filled out from reference TRBV19 and TRBJ1-1, the complete variable domain reads DGGITQSPKYLFRKEGQNVTLSCEQNLNHDAMYWYRQDPGQGLRLIYYSQIVNDFQKGDIAEGYSVSREKKESFPLTVTSAQKNPTAFYLCASSTTGTGSRTEAFFGQGTRLTVV.

Only one count was recorded for this clone. The rearrangement links TRBV6-1 to TRBJ1-2; a possible D gene is TRBD1 (5 bases). The CDR3 covers 16 residues. The germline CDR1 and CDR2 sequences are MNHNS and SASEGT. Trimming took 0 bases from V and 1 from J, leaving 12 bases between them. The CDR3 spells CASSEAGGANNYGYTF. DNA of the CDR3: TGTGCCAGCAGTGAAGCGGGAGGGGCCAATAACTATGGCTACACCTTC.

The V call is TRBV7-2, the J call TRBJ2-5, with D maybe TRBD2 (6 bases). The CDR3 consists of 14 residues. Trimming left V 2 bases short and J 5 bases short, with 12 bases between. Looked up from germline, CDR1 is SGHTA and CDR2 is FQGNSA. The DNA of the CDR3 is TGTGCCAGCAGCTTACTAGCGCAATTGGAGACCCAGTACTTC. Its protein product is CASSLLAQLETQYF.

This chain uses TRBV12-5 with TRBJ2-7; TRBD1 agrees at 9 bases. The trim removed 6 bases at V and 2 bases at J, leaving 8 bases unmatched. This CDR3 contains 15 residues. Germline assignment: CDR1 LGHNT and CDR2 FRNRAP. CDR3: CASGPGQGIPYEQYF. In DNA, the CDR3 is TGTGCTAGTGGCCCCGGACAGGGGATTCCCTACGAGCAGTACTTC.